The present T cell receptor (beta chain) was sequenced within a study of blood T cell repertoires in COVID-19. The wider study: The study drew acute and convalescent COVID-19 samples from the United States, Italy and Spain.

Authors' data handling: Reference gene primer amplification gave nucleated cell count estimates. Here immunoSEQ multiplex PCR was the method, and the copy in TCRdb shows in-frame clones only, minus some. V, J and clone size derive from that table, while D and trimming were established from the DNA sequence. The table includes some 200,000 clones, more than 75% detected once. CDR3 length: 16 residues. The J segment lost 4 bases and the V segment lost 4 bases, leaving 5 bases of the junction unmatched. Germline V gene sequence: CDR1 SGHDN, CDR2 FVKESK. This TCR derives from a woman aged 40 to 49 with acute or convalescent COVID-19. The rearrangement joins TRBV14 to TRBJ2-2; 11 bases are a match to TRBD2. The sample comprised peripheral blood. Here the CDR3 reads CASSPIAGGVTGELFF. DNA of the CDR3: TGTGCCAGCAGCCCAATAGCGGGAGGGGTCACCGGGGAGCTGTTTTTT. The complete variable domain, with remaining parts taken from reference TRBV14 and TRBJ2-2, reads EAGVTQFPSHSVIEKGQTVTLRCDPISGHDNLYWYRRVMGKEIKFLLHFVKESKQDESGMPNNRFLAERTGGTYSTLKVQPAELEDSGVYFCASSPIAGGVTGELFFGEGSRLTVL.